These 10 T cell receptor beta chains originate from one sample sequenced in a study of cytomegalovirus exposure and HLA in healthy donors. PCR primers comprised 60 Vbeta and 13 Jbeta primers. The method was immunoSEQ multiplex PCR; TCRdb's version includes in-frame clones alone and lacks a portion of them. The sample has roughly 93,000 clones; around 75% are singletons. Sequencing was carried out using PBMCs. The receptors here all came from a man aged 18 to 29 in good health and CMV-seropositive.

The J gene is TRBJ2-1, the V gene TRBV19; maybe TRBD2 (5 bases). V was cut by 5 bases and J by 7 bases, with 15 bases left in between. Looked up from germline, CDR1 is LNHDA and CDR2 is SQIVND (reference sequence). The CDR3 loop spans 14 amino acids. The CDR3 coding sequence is TGTGCCAGTAGTCCCATCGGGGTTCTGAATGAGCAGTTCTTC. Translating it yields CASSPIGVLNEQFF.

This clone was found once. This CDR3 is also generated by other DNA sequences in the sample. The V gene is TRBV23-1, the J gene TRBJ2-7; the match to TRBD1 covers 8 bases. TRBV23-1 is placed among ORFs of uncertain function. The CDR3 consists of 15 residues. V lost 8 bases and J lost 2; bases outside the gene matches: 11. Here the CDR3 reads CASGPGTGRTYEQYF. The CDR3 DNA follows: TGCGCCAGCGGTCCCGGGACAGGAAGGACCTACGAGCAGTACTTC.

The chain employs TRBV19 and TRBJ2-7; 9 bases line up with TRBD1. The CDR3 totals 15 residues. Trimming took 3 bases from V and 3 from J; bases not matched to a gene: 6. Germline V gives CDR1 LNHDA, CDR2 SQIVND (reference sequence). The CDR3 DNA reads TGTGCCAGTAGTATGGGGGGACAGGGCCTCTACGAGCAGTACTTC. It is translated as CASSMGGQGLYEQYF. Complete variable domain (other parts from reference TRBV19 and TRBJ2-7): DGGITQSPKYLFRKEGQNVTLSCEQNLNHDAMYWYRQDPGQGLRLIYYSQIVNDFQKGDIAEGYSVSREKKESFPLTVTSAQKNPTAFYLCASSMGGQGLYEQYFGPGTRLTVT.

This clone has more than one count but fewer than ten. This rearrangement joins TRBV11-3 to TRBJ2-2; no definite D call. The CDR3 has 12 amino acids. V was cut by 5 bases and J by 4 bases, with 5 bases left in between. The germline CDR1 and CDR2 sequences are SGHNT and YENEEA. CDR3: CASSPFTGELFF. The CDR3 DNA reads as TGTGCCAGCAGCCCATTCACCGGGGAGCTGTTTTTT. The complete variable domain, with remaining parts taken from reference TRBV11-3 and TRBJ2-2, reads EAGVVQSPRYKIIEKKQPVAFWCNPISGHNTLYWYLQNLGQGPELLIRYENEEAVDDSQLPKDRFSAERLKGVDSTLKIQPAELGDSAVYLCASSPFTGELFFGEGSRLTVL.

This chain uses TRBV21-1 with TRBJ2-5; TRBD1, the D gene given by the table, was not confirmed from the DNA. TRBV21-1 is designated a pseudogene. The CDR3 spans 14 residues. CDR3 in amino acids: CAGSLTGVTETQYF. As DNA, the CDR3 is TGTGCCGGAAGTCTGACAGGGGTGACAGAGACCCAGTACTTC.

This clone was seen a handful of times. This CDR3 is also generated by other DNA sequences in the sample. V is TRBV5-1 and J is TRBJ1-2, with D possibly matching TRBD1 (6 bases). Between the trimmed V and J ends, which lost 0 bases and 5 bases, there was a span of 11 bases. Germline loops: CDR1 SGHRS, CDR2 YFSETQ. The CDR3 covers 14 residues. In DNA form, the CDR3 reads TGCGCCAGCAGCTTGGCCCCTAGGGGGTATGGCTACACCTTC. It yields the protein CASSLAPRGYGYTF.

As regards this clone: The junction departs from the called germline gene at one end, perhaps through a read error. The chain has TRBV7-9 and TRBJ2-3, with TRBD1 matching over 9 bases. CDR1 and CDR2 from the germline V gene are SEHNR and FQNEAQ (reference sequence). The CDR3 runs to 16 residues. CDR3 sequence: CVSSDQTGGPTDTQYF. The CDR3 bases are TGTGTCAGCAGCGACCAGACAGGGGGGCCCACAGATACGCAGTATTTT.

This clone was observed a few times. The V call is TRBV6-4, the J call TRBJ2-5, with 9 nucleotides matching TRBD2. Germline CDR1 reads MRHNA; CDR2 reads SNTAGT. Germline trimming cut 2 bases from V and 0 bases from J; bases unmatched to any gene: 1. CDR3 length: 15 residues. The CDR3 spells CASSDQRGDQETQYF. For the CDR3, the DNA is TGTGCCAGCAGTGACCAGCGGGGGGACCAAGAGACCCAGTACTTC.

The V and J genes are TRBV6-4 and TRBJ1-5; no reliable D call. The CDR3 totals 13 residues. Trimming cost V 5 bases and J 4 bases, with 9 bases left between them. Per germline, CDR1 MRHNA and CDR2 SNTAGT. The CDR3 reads CASSPEENQPQHF. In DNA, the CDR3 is TGTGCCAGCAGTCCGGAGGAGAATCAGCCCCAGCATTTT.

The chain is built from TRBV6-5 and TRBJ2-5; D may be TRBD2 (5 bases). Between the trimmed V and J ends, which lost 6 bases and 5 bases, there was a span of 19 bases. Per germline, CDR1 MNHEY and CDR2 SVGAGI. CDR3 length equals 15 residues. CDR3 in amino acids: CASSYLLRVGETQYF. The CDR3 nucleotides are TGTGCCAGCAGCTATCTGCTGCGGGTAGGGGAGACCCAGTACTTC.